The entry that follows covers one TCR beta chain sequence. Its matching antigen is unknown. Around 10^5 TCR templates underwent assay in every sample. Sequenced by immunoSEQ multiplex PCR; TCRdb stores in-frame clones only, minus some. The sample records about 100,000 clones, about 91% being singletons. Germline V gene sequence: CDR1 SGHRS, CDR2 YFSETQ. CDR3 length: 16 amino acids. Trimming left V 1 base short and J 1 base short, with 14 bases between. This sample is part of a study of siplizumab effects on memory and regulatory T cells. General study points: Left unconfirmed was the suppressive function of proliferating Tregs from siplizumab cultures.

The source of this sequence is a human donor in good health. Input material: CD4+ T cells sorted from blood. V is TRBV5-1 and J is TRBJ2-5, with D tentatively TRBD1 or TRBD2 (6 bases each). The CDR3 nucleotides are TGCGCCAGCAGCTTGAGGGGGGCGCCGGTCCAAGAGACCCAGTACTTC. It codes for CASSLRGAPVQETQYF.